This T cell receptor beta chain was identified during a study of T-cell reconstitution after alpha-beta-depleted transplantation in children. Study results and caveats: As was reported, about two months after transplant, alpha-beta T cells came from several hundred expanded graft clones. Newly made T cells mostly supplied T-cell counts and diversity one year after transplant. Recipient T cells and thymic progenitors that survived gave rise to the high TCRbeta diversity observed at day 60 in some patients.

The TCRbeta library incorporated unique molecular identifiers. MiXCR was run by TCRdb on the PCR reads, yielding one entry per CDR3 protein. The table records hundreds of thousands of distinct CDR3 sequences, around 15% of them present only once. This clonotype was found a few times. Its antigen remains unknown. Trimming took off 2 bases at V and 5 bases at J, with 16 bases between the two ends. Germline values: CDR1 SGHAT, CDR2 FQNNGV. The CDR3 is 16 residues long. The input for sequencing was PBMCs, mostly from graft donor cells, taken 360 days after TCRalphabeta/CD19-depleted stem cell transplant. The chain joins TRBV11-2 to TRBJ2-1; unclear D gene. The origin of this receptor is a male patient aged 10 to 17 who had a stem cell transplant for acute lymphoblastic leukemia, so the T cells may come from the graft donor. CDR3 DNA: TGTGCCAGCAGCTTAACATGGGCACTCAAAAACAATGAGCAGTTCTTC. The encoded protein is CASSLTWALKNNEQFF. Together with reference TRBV11-2 and TRBJ2-1, the CDR3 gives the full variable domain: EAGVAQSPRYKIIEKRQSVAFWCNPISGHATLYWYQQILGQGPKLLIQFQNNGVVDDSQLPKDRFSAERLKGVDSTLKIQPAKLEDSAVYLCASSLTWALKNNEQFFGPGTRLTVL.